This TCR beta chain was recovered during a study of blood T cell repertoires in COVID-19. Overall study context: COVID-19 samples, acute and convalescent, were from the United States, Italy and Spain. The analysed material was cDNA or gDNA that came from T cells, B-cell-depleted T cells, or PBMCs.

This CDR3 has 12 residues. Germline CDR1 is SNHLY and CDR2 is FYNNEI. Germline trimming cut 9 bases from V and 4 bases from J; bases unmatched to any gene: 5. Sequencing used immunoSEQ multiplex PCR; TCRdb keeps in-frame clones, though not all of them. The repertoire holds about 140,000 clones, approximately 86% seen once, with around 5% in the top ten. This TCR was sampled from a human donor in a cohort sampled during active COVID-19. The specimen sequenced was peripheral blood. This sequence joins TRBV2 and TRBJ2-7; 8 nucleotides agree with TRBD2. The CDR3 DNA reads TGTGCCAGTGGGACTAGAAATTACGAGCAGTACTTC. Translation: CASGTRNYEQYF.